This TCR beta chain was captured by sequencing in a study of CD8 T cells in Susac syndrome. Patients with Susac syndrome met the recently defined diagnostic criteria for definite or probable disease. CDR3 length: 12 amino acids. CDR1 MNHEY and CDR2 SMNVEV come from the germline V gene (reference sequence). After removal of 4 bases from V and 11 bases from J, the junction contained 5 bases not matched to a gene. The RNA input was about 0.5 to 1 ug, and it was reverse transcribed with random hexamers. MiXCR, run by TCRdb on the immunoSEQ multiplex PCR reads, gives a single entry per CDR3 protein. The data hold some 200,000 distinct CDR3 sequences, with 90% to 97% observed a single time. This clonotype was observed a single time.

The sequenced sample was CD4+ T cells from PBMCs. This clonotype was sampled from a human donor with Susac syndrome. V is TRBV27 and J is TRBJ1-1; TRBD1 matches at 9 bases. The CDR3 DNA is TGTGCCAGCAGTTCCTGGACAGGGGCGGCTTTCTTT. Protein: CASSSWTGAAFF.